The rows below give T cell receptor beta chains drawn from one sample of a study of beta chain features in type 1 diabetes. Libraries were prepared by immunoSEQ multiplex PCR; TCRdb keeps only in-frame clonotypes and omits some of them. The sample includes about 240,000 clones, 27% of them seen just once. Sequenced material: central memory CD4+ T cells from blood. These receptors were obtained from a man aged 25-45 years in good health. Each CDR3 is given with its conserved first and last residue. The D gene is left open where the match is weak. Where a row states a size, it is once, few, many or the class of an expanded clone; other rows omit it.

few	TRBV29-1	NA	TRBJ2-3	CSVARGDRTDTQYF	TGCAGCGTTGCCAGGGGGGATCGGACAGATACGCAGTATTTT
few	TRBV29-1	TRBD1	TRBJ2-7	CSAKNRDSRYEQYF	TGCAGCGCCAAAAACCGGGACAGCAGATACGAGCAGTACTTC
NA	TRBV14	NA	TRBJ2-5	CASSPRTTGETQYF	TGTGCCAGCAGCCCGCGGACTACCGGGGAGACCCAGTACTTC
many	TRBV2	NA	TRBJ2-7	CASSGDIDEQYF	TGTGCCAGCTCTGGGGACATCGACGAGCAGTACTTC
NA	TRBV6-5	NA	TRBJ2-7	CASRLQGRNEQYF	TGTGCCAGCAGACTACAGGGGAGGAACGAGCAGTACTTC
few	TRBV7-2	NA	TRBJ2-1	CASSLGAQGFANEQFF	TGTGCCAGCAGCTTAGGCGCACAGGGATTCGCCAATGAGCAGTTCTTC
few	TRBV15	NA	TRBJ1-6	CATSRGRTGLGSPLHF	TGTGCCACCAGCAGGGGCAGGACGGGCCTCGGTTCACCCCTCCACTTT
NA	TRBV20-1	NA	TRBJ2-7	CSASHVEQYF	TGCAGTGCTAGTCACGTTGAGCAGTACTTC
NA	TRBV29-1	TRBD2	TRBJ2-7	CSVWGSSGRLYEQYF	TGCAGCGTATGGGGATCTAGCGGGAGGCTCTACGAGCAGTACTTC
few	TRBV7-9	TRBD1	TRBJ1-2	CASSLFGTDKIYGYTF	TGTGCCAGCAGCTTATTTGGGACAGATAAGATTTATGGCTACACCTTC
few	TRBV7-2	NA	TRBJ2-5	CASSLDINQETQYF	TGTGCCAGCAGCTTAGACATAAACCAAGAGACCCAGTACTTC
NA	TRBV9	NA	TRBJ2-2	CASSVENTGELFF	TGTGCCAGCAGCGTTGAAAACACCGGGGAGCTGTTTTTT
NA	TRBV30	NA	TRBJ2-1	CAWTDHPGLYNEQFF	TGTGCCTGGACGGACCACCCCGGCCTCTACAATGAGCAGTTCTTC
many	TRBV7-2	NA	TRBJ2-1	CASSPDRTAYNEQFF	TGTGCCAGCAGCCCCGATCGGACAGCCTACAATGAGCAGTTCTTC
NA	TRBV7-2	TRBD1	TRBJ1-6	CASSLGPGGSPLHF	TGTGCCAGCAGCTTAGGTCCAGGGGGTTCACCCCTCCACTTT
many	TRBV11-2	NA	TRBJ1-1	CASSRPLIGEAFF	TGTGCCAGCAGCCGGCCCTTAATTGGTGAAGCTTTCTTT
few	TRBV7-8	NA	TRBJ2-7	CASSSRTSYEQYF	TGTGCCAGCAGCTCTAGGACTTCCTACGAGCAGTACTTC
NA	TRBV5-1	NA	TRBJ1-1	CASAQEAGLNTEAFF	TGCGCTTCAGCCCAGGAGGCAGGGTTGAACACTGAAGCTTTCTTT
NA	TRBV6-1	NA	TRBJ2-7	CASISILPYEQYF	TGTGCCAGCATCAGCATTTTGCCTTACGAGCAGTACTTC
few	TRBV5-1	NA	TRBJ1-1	CASSFRRDTEAFF	TGCGCCAGCAGCTTTAGAAGGGACACTGAAGCTTTCTTT
few	TRBV5-6	NA	TRBJ2-1	CASSLPNSYNEQFF	TGTGCCAGCAGCTTGCCAAACTCCTACAATGAGCAGTTCTTC
NA	TRBV6-1	TRBD2	TRBJ2-5	CASSEGLAVETQYF	TGTGCCAGCAGTGAGGGACTAGCTGTAGAGACCCAGTACTTC
NA	TRBV7-9	NA	TRBJ2-5	CASSFQTGTRETQYF	TGTGCCAGCAGCTTCCAAACCGGGACCCGGGAGACCCAGTACTTC
NA	TRBV10-3	NA	TRBJ2-7	CASDRTGGNEQYF	TGTGCCAGCGACAGGACGGGGGGTAACGAGCAGTACTTC
NA	TRBV7-2	NA	TRBJ2-7	CASSPSYEQYF	TGTGCCAGCAGTCCCTCCTACGAGCAGTACTTC
NA	TRBV29-1	TRBD2	TRBJ2-5	CSVEVAGAETQYF	TGCAGCGTTGAAGTAGCGGGAGCGGAGACCCAGTACTTC
NA	TRBV6-5	NA	TRBJ2-1	CASSPGRGYNEQFF	TGTGCCAGCTCCCCGGGGCGGGGCTACAATGAGCAGTTCTTC
NA	TRBV5-6	NA	TRBJ1-2	CASSRLGARTLGYTF	TGTGCCAGCAGCAGGCTGGGGGCACGAACCCTTGGCTACACCTTC
NA	TRBV30	NA	TRBJ1-1	CAWSVNGGAEAFF	TGTGCCTGGAGTGTAAACGGAGGGGCTGAAGCTTTCTTT
NA	TRBV7-2	NA	TRBJ2-1	CASSSIQGDYYNEQFF	TGTGCCAGCAGCTCGATTCAGGGAGATTATTACAATGAGCAGTTCTTC
NA	TRBV10-3	NA	TRBJ1-5	CAIWGGGSNQPQHF	TGTGCCATCTGGGGCGGTGGAAGCAATCAGCCCCAGCATTTT
few	TRBV29-1	NA	TRBJ1-1	CSAARIFKLNTEAFF	TGCAGCGCTGCTCGGATTTTTAAACTGAACACTGAAGCTTTCTTT
NA	TRBV19	NA	TRBJ1-2	CASSIPGHYGYTF	TGTGCCAGTAGTATCCCCGGACACTATGGCTACACCTTC
few	TRBV2	NA	TRBJ2-3	CASTSRGGADTQYF	TGTGCCAGCACCTCAAGAGGGGGGGCAGATACGCAGTATTTT
few	TRBV11-2	NA	TRBJ2-7	CASSLNFYEQYF	TGTGCCAGCAGCTTAAACTTCTACGAGCAGTACTTC
NA	TRBV21-1	NA	TRBJ2-7	CASSEQGEQYF	TGTGCCAGCAGCGAGCAGGGCGAGCAGTACTTC
NA	TRBV6-6	NA	TRBJ2-1	CASSQPDRQGGEQFF	TGTGCCAGCAGCCAACCTGATCGGCAGGGTGGTGAGCAGTTCTTC
NA	TRBV29-1	NA	TRBJ2-5	CSVVLGLGETQYF	TGCAGCGTTGTTTTGGGTCTGGGGGAGACCCAGTACTTC